One sample yielded the 26 T cell receptor beta chains listed below, sequenced in a study of T cells after posttransplantation cyclophosphamide. Clones were sequenced by immunoSEQ multiplex PCR, and TCRdb holds only the in-frame ones, with some missing. The sample gives some 20,000 clones, 95% to 98% of which show up once; approximately 0.13% is in the top ten. The naive gate required viable CD3+CD4+ or CD3+CD8+ cells with CCR7+CD45RA+CD45RO-CD95-CD27+CD28+ phenotype. The sequenced sample consisted of naive CD4+ T cells sorted from PBMCs. These receptors all stem from a middle-aged man in good health, CMV-negative, and a related stem cell transplant donor.

The chain uses TRBV12-5 and TRBJ1-2; D unclear. Deletions cut 6 bases from V and 5 bases from J, with 13 bases between. From germline, CDR1 is LGHNT and CDR2 FRNRAP. The CDR3 covers 13 residues. The CDR3 coding sequence is TGTGCTAGTGGCGCTCCGCCCAGGTATGGCTACACCTTC. Protein product: CASGAPPRYGYTF.

The genes are TRBV19 and TRBJ1-2; the D gene is possibly TRBD1 (6 bases). Germline V gene lookup returns CDR1 LNHDA and CDR2 SQIVND (reference sequence). CDR3 size: 12 residues. With 5 bases removed from V and 11 bases from J, the gap between germline ends came to 15 bases. The CDR3 protein is CASSWTAGRYTF. CDR3 nucleotide sequence: TGTGCCAGTAGTTGGACAGCCGGTAGGTACACCTTC.

CDR3 coding DNA: TGTGCCAGCAGTGAAGATCTCGGGGAGGGGACGCAGTATTTT. Translation gives CASSEDLGEGTQYF. V gene TRBV2 combines with J gene TRBJ2-3, with 7 bases aligning to TRBD2. The length of the CDR3 is 14 residues. V lost 1 base and J lost 9; bases outside the gene matches: 7. Germline V lookup: CDR1 SNHLY, CDR2 FYNNEI. Variable domain in full (rest from reference TRBV2 and TRBJ2-3): EPEVTQTPSHQVTQMGQEVILRCVPISNHLYFYWYRQILGQKVEFLVSFYNNEISEKSEIFDDQFSVERPDGSNFTLKIRSTKLEDSAMYFCASSEDLGEGTQYFGPGTRLTVL.

The V gene is TRBV5-1, the J gene TRBJ2-3, with 12 bases lining up with TRBD2. The CDR3 totals 16 residues. After removal of 4 bases from V and 1 base from J, the junction contained 4 bases not matched to a gene. CDR1 is SGHRS, CDR2 YFSETQ, per germline. This CDR3 is CASSPRLAGGTDTQYF. CDR3 nucleotides: TGCGCCAGCAGCCCTAGACTAGCGGGGGGCACAGATACGCAGTATTTT.

The genes are TRBV30 and TRBJ1-1; D ambiguous. CDR3 length equals 12 residues. The V end lost 2 bases, the J end lost 4 bases, and 8 bases lay between the germline ends. Per the germline V gene, CDR1 is GTSNPN and CDR2 is SVGIG (reference sequence). This CDR3 reads CAWSRASTEAFF. The CDR3 DNA is TGTGCCTGGAGTAGAGCGAGCACTGAAGCTTTCTTT.

The chain employs TRBV4-2 and TRBJ2-1; D remains unclear. The CDR3 sequence is 15 residues long. CDR1 and CDR2 from the germline V gene are LGHNA and YNFKEQ. V was cut by 2 bases and J by 0 bases, with 8 bases left in between. CDR3 DNA: TGTGCCAGCAGCCAAACTGAAAGCTCCTACAATGAGCAGTTCTTC. It translates to CASSQTESSYNEQFF.

This clone was seen a single time. The chain is built from TRBV6-5 and TRBJ2-7; 8 bases are a match to TRBD1. V shed 6 bases, J shed 3 bases, and the junction held 4 bases outside the gene matches. Germline V gives CDR1 MNHEY, CDR2 SVGAGI. This CDR3 spans 13 amino acids. The CDR3 spells CASSRTGSYEQYF. CDR3 DNA sequence: TGTGCCAGCAGCCGGACAGGGAGCTACGAGCAGTACTTC.

This clone appeared once. The chain uses TRBV9 and TRBJ1-2, with D unclear. This CDR3 comprises 18 residues. Germline assignment: CDR1 SGDLS and CDR2 YYNGEE. Deletions cut 1 base from V and 7 bases from J, with 26 bases between. The DNA for the CDR3 is TGTGCCAGCAGCGTAACCGTAGGCGACTCTATAACCTATGTTGGCTACACCTTC. As protein: CASSVTVGDSITYVGYTF.

V and J are TRBV2 and TRBJ2-1; D gene unclear. The germline V and J ends were trimmed by 6 bases and 8 bases, with 14 bases remaining between them. In germline, CDR1 is SNHLY, CDR2 FYNNEI. The CDR3 consists of 13 residues. Written as DNA, the CDR3 is TGTGCCAGCAGGAGCGCAATTTTGTATGAGCAGTTCTTC. Translating gives CASRSAILYEQFF.

V is TRBV9 and J is TRBJ2-2; D remains unclear. This CDR3 spans 15 amino acids. Germline CDR1 SGDLS, CDR2 YYNGEE. V was pared by 0 bases and J by 4 bases, with 10 bases between. The CDR3 here is CASSVGGASTGELFF. The CDR3 DNA follows: TGTGCCAGCAGCGTAGGAGGCGCCTCCACCGGGGAGCTGTTTTTT.

The V gene is TRBV11-3, the J gene TRBJ1-1; D perhaps matches TRBD1 (6 bases). This CDR3 region has 13 residues. With 5 bases removed from V and 4 bases from J, the gap between germline ends came to 11 bases. The V gene's germline CDR1 is SGHNT and CDR2 YENEEA. The CDR3 region is CASSNREGTEAFF. The CDR3 DNA reads as TGTGCCAGCAGCAACAGGGAAGGCACTGAAGCTTTCTTT.

J is TRBJ2-4 and V is TRBV10-1; TRBD1 agrees at 9 bases. This CDR3 has 13 amino acids. Losses at the gene ends were 5 bases for V and 7 bases for J; bases not matched to a gene: 3. From germline, CDR1 is WNHNN and CDR2 SYGVQD (reference sequence). CDR3 DNA: TGCGCCAGCAGTCGACAGGGGGGCAACATTCAGTACTTC. The encoded protein is CASSRQGGNIQYF.

This chain links TRBV28 with TRBJ2-5; tentative D call: TRBD2 (6 bases). Gene TRBJ2-7 matches the end of the DNA better, so the J call may be wrong. The CDR3 sequence is 14 residues long. Looked up from germline, CDR1 is MDHEN and CDR2 is SYDVKM. The CDR3 reads CASSLNTGGIEQYF. The CDR3 region has the DNA TGTGCCAGCAGTTTAAACACCGGAGGGATCGAGCAGTACTTC.

V and J are TRBV6-5 and TRBJ1-1, with TRBD1 matching 9 bases. The CDR3 spans 13 residues. Trimming cost V 5 bases and J 11 bases; bases outside gene matches: 9. Looked up from germline, CDR1 is MNHEY and CDR2 is SVGAGI. CDR3 DNA sequence: TGTGCCAGCAGTACGGAACAGGGGGCAGGGGCTTTCTTT. This codes for CASSTEQGAGAFF.

The V and J genes are TRBV29-1 and TRBJ2-1, with TRBD2 identical over 11 bases. This CDR3 is 14 amino acids long. V gave up 5 bases and J gave up 9 bases; unmatched junction bases: 9. Germline CDR1 SQVTM, CDR2 ANQGSEA. Written as DNA, the CDR3 is TGCAGCGTTTTAGGCCGACTAGCGGGGATTGAGCAGTTCTTC. It encodes CSVLGRLAGIEQFF.

This sequence joins TRBV7-6 and TRBJ2-5, with TRBD1 matching over 8 bases. CDR1 is SGHVS and CDR2 is FNYEAQ in the germline V gene. V shed 3 bases and J 5 bases; nucleotides not matched to a gene: 8. The CDR3 sequence is 15 residues long. The CDR3 DNA is TGTGCCAGCAGCTTCGGACAGGGTGACTTTGAGACCCAGTACTTC. The encoded protein is CASSFGQGDFETQYF.

The chain combines TRBV11-2 with TRBJ1-4, with a weak D call TRBD1 (6 bases). V gave up 5 bases and J gave up 3 bases, with 13 bases separating them. Germline V gene data show CDR1 as SGHAT and CDR2 as FQNNGV. CDR3 length: 15 amino acids. The CDR3 sequence is CASSPAGAANEKLFF. The CDR3, as DNA: TGTGCCAGCAGCCCAGCGGGGGCGGCTAATGAAAAACTGTTTTTT.

This clone was picked up one time. This sequence joins TRBV11-3 and TRBJ2-1; 8 nucleotides align to TRBD2. This CDR3 region has 16 residues. With V trimmed by 5 bases and J by 9 bases, 15 bases remained unmatched. Germline CDR1 and CDR2: SGHNT and YENEEA. CDR3 loop: CASSHRGLAGTAEQFF. DNA for the CDR3: TGTGCCAGCAGCCATCGGGGGCTAGCGGGTACCGCTGAGCAGTTCTTC.

V usage is TRBV6-6 and J usage is TRBJ2-3; maybe TRBD2 (5 bases). CDR3 size: 14 residues. Trimming removed 4 bases from V and 6 bases from J, with 14 bases in between. From germline, CDR1 is MNHNY and CDR2 SVGAGI (reference sequence). DNA for the CDR3: TGTGCCAGCAGTTCTTCAGGAGGAAGGGATACGCAGTATTTT. This gives the protein CASSSSGGRDTQYF.

The chain recombines TRBV29-1 with TRBJ1-3; no reliable D call. This CDR3 comprises 12 residues. The V and J ends lost 2 bases and 3 bases respectively, with 5 bases between them. Germline assignment: CDR1 SQVTM and CDR2 ANQGSEA. The CDR3 loop is CSVEIVGNTIYF. CDR3 DNA: TGCAGCGTTGAAATCGTTGGAAACACCATATATTTT.

On this clone: The junction shows a germline mismatch at one end, possibly a read error. The chain couples TRBV7-7 to TRBJ2-1, with 7 bases aligning to TRBD1. The CDR3 sequence is 13 residues long. Germline assignment: CDR1 SSHAT and CDR2 FNYEAQ (reference sequence). CDR3: CASSLDRDNEQFF. The CDR3 nucleotides read TGTGCTAGCAGCTTAGACAGGGACAATGAGCAGTTCTTC.

CDR3 coding DNA: TGTGCCAGCAGCTCACTACAGGGGGCAGATACGCAGTATTTT. It is translated as CASSSLQGADTQYF. The rearrangement links TRBV9 to TRBJ2-3, with TRBD1 matching 8 bases. Germline CDR1 reads SGDLS; CDR2 reads YYNGEE. This CDR3 is 14 amino acids long. The V segment lost 4 bases and the J segment 4 bases; nucleotides outside the gene matches: 5.

The chain uses TRBV28 and TRBJ1-6; weak D call: TRBD1 (5 bases). V lost 4 bases and J 10 bases, leaving 17 bases between the germline ends. This CDR3 has 15 residues. The germline V gene has CDR1 MDHEN and CDR2 SYDVKM. The CDR3, as DNA: TGTGCCAGCAGTTCAAACGGGGGAGGGTACTCACCCCTCCACTTT. Its protein is CASSSNGGGYSPLHF.

The count of this clone is one. The chain is built from TRBV5-1 and TRBJ1-2, with 11 bases aligning to TRBD1. The V segment lost 8 bases and the J segment 5 bases; nucleotides outside the gene matches: 14. Germline V lookup: CDR1 SGHRS, CDR2 YFSETQ. The CDR3 totals 16 residues. The CDR3 loop reads CASHGPGQGVSYGYTF. The CDR3 DNA sequence: TGCGCCAGTCACGGACCGGGACAGGGGGTAAGTTATGGCTACACCTTC.

This chain uses TRBV7-2 with TRBJ2-3; no definite D call. The V end was cut by 1 base, the J end by 2 bases, with 7 bases between. The CDR3 has 14 amino acids. CDR1 is SGHTA and CDR2 is FQGNSA in the germline V gene. CDR3 loop: CASSLDTYTDTQYF. For the CDR3, the DNA is TGTGCCAGCAGCTTAGACACATACACAGATACGCAGTATTTT.

The genes are TRBV6-5 and TRBJ2-7; TRBD2 might be the D (7 bases). This CDR3 has 15 amino acids. CDR1 and CDR2 from the germline V gene are MNHEY and SVGAGI. The V and J ends lost 5 bases and 2 bases respectively, with 16 bases between them. The CDR3 spells CASSGQGGAPYEQYF. CDR3 DNA sequence: TGTGCCAGCAGTGGTCAAGGGGGGGCCCCCTACGAGCAGTACTTC.